The 19 T cell receptor beta chains in this list originate from one sample, sequenced in a study of T cell responses to AZD1222 COVID-19 vaccine. Sequencing used immunoSEQ multiplex PCR; TCRdb keeps in-frame clones, though not all of them. The profile covers about 180,000 clones, with 88% appearing a single time and under 14% taken by the ten largest. The source material was peripheral blood, sampled 28 days after the second AZD1222 dose. All receptors come from an adult who received the AZD1222 COVID-19 vaccine.

This clone was seen more than once but under ten times. The chain recombines TRBV7-2 with TRBJ1-6; 8 bases are shared with TRBD1. This CDR3 region has 16 residues. Germline CDR1 SGHTA, CDR2 FQGNSA. V trimming: 5 bases; J trimming: 7 bases; junction bases outside the gene matches: 10. CDR3: CASSLDRAARNSPLHF. The CDR3 DNA is TGTGCCAGCAGCCTGGACAGGGCTGCACGGAATTCACCCCTCCACTTT.

The rearrangement links TRBV4-2 to TRBJ2-7; TRBD1 matches 11 bases. Germline CDR1 reads LGHNA; CDR2 reads YNFKEQ. This CDR3 is 15 amino acids long. V was clipped by 6 bases and J by 1 base; unmatched bases: 5. CDR3 DNA sequence: TGTGCCAGCAGAAAAGGGACAGGGGGGTCCTACGAGCAGTACTTC. This codes for CASRKGTGGSYEQYF.

The chain is built from TRBV7-8 and TRBJ2-7; 10 bases match TRBD2. Germline-derived CDR1 and CDR2 are SGHVS and FQNEAQ. This CDR3 spans 16 amino acids. The V and J ends lost 5 bases and 0 bases, in that order; junction bases with no gene match: 7. The CDR3 bases are TGTGCCAGCAGCCCCATAGCGGGGGGTAACTCCTACGAGCAGTACTTC. Translation gives CASSPIAGGNSYEQYF. The full variable domain, completed using reference TRBV7-8 and TRBJ2-7, is GAGVSQSPRYKVAKRGQDVALRCDPISGHVSLFWYQQALGQGPEFLTYFQNEAQLDKSGLPSDRFFAERPEGSVSTLKIQRTQQEDSAVYLCASSPIAGGNSYEQYFGPGTRLTVT.

This chain's CDR3 is CASSLIRRGTEAFF. The CDR3, as DNA: TGTGCCAGCAGTTTGATTCGCCGGGGCACTGAAGCTTTCTTT. The chain employs TRBV28 and TRBJ1-1, with unresolved D. V gave up 3 bases and J gave up 4 bases, with 12 bases separating them. The CDR3 totals 14 residues. The V gene's germline CDR1 is MDHEN and CDR2 SYDVKM.

The chain recombines TRBV5-1 with TRBJ2-3; 14 bases line up with TRBD2. The CDR3 runs to 19 residues. The germline gives CDR1 SGHRS, CDR2 YFSETQ. With 0 bases clipped from V and 2 bases from J, the junction kept 8 bases outside the gene matches. CDR3 DNA sequence: TGCGCCAGCAGCTTGGCCGGGACTAGCGGGGGTTTCTTCACAGATACGCAGTATTTT. Protein product: CASSLAGTSGGFFTDTQYF. Supplemented by reference TRBV5-1 and TRBJ2-3, the full variable domain reads KAGVTQTPRYLIKTRGQQVTLSCSPISGHRSVSWYQQTPGQGLQFLFEYFSETQRNKGNFPGRFSGRQFSNSRSEMNVSTLELGDSALYLCASSLAGTSGGFFTDTQYFGPGTRLTVL.

V usage is TRBV7-3 and J usage is TRBJ2-5; TRBD2 aligns across 11 bases. With 5 bases clipped from V and 4 bases from J, the junction kept 9 bases outside the gene matches. In germline, CDR1 is SGHTA, CDR2 FQGTGA. The CDR3 is 16 amino acids. The CDR3 sequence: CASSLRGLAVGETQYF. CDR3 nucleotides: TGTGCCAGCAGCCTTCGGGGACTAGCGGTGGGAGAGACCCAGTACTTC. Together with reference TRBV7-3 and TRBJ2-5, the CDR3 gives the full variable domain: GAGVSQTPSNKVTEKGKYVELRCDPISGHTALYWYRQSLGQGPEFLIYFQGTGAADDSGLPNDRFFAVRPEGSVSTLKIQRTERGDSAVYLCASSLRGLAVGETQYFGPGTRLLVL.

This rearrangement joins TRBV14 to TRBJ2-7, with a weak D call TRBD1 (6 bases). CDR3 length: 11 amino acids. Germline V gives CDR1 SGHDN, CDR2 FVKESK. V was clipped by 4 bases and J by 6 bases, with 7 bases between them. This CDR3 reads CASSRTVEQYF. CDR3 bases: TGTGCCAGCAGCCGGACAGTCGAGCAGTACTTC.

The chain joins TRBV5-8 to TRBJ1-1; D possibly corresponds to TRBD1 (6 bases). V shed 0 bases and J shed 3 bases, with 12 bases lying between them. Per germline, CDR1 SGHTS and CDR2 YDEGEE. The length of the CDR3 is 15 residues. The chain's CDR3 is CASSLAGDKDTEAFF. The CDR3 region has the DNA TGTGCCAGCAGCTTGGCAGGGGACAAAGACACTGAAGCTTTCTTT.

V gene TRBV5-4 combines with J gene TRBJ1-1; unclear D gene. CDR3 length: 12 amino acids. V was trimmed by 1 base and J by 1 base, leaving 2 bases between them. Per the germline V gene, CDR1 is SGHNT and CDR2 is YYREEE (reference sequence). The CDR3 bases are TGTGCCAGCAGCTTGCCGAACACTGAAGCTTTCTTT. Protein sequence: CASSLPNTEAFF.

The count of this clone is one. The chain links TRBV12-3 or TRBV12-4 to TRBJ1-4, with D unclear. The ends were cut back, 2 bases at V and 5 bases at J, with 0 bases in the middle. The length of the CDR3 is 11 residues. Written as DNA, the CDR3 is TGTGCCAGCAGTTTAAATGAAAAACTGTTTTTT. This translates into CASSLNEKLFF.

The genes are TRBV5-8 and TRBJ1-1; D is perhaps TRBD1 (5 bases). Trimming took 0 bases from V and 4 from J, leaving 10 bases between them. Germline values: CDR1 SGHTS, CDR2 YDEGEE. This CDR3 has 14 residues. The CDR3 here is CASSLEGLPTEAFF. In nucleotides, the CDR3 is TGTGCCAGCAGCTTGGAGGGGCTGCCCACTGAAGCTTTCTTT.

This chain connects TRBV10-2 to TRBJ2-3; D gene unclear. The germline CDR1 and CDR2 sequences are WSHSY and SAAADI. This CDR3 is built from 14 residues. V lost 2 bases and J lost 0, with 6 bases in between. The DNA for the CDR3 is TGCGCCAGCAGTGAGGTCGCTAGCACAGATACGCAGTATTTT. Its protein product is CASSEVASTDTQYF.

The J gene is TRBJ2-1, the V gene TRBV5-1; no clear D. This CDR3 has 13 residues. Between the trimmed V and J ends, which lost 5 bases and 7 bases, there was a span of 13 bases. CDR1 is SGHRS and CDR2 is YFSETQ in the germline V gene. Here the CDR3 DNA reads TGCGCCAGCAGTCCAGAATTCGTTAATGAGCAGTTCTTC. Translation: CASSPEFVNEQFF.

Comment on this clone: Other nucleotide sequences in the sample specify the same CDR3. The chain has TRBV7-2 and TRBJ2-2; 7 bases agree with TRBD2. Germline assignment: CDR1 SGHTA and CDR2 FQGNSA. Losses at the gene ends were 0 bases for V and 0 bases for J; bases not matched to a gene: 1. This CDR3 is 16 amino acids long. The CDR3 loop is CASSLAGGANTGELFF. CDR3 coding DNA: TGTGCCAGCAGCTTAGCGGGGGGGGCGAACACCGGGGAGCTGTTTTTT.

This chain uses TRBV7-3 with TRBJ2-5; 8 bases map to TRBD2. Germline trimming cut 5 bases from V and 0 bases from J; bases unmatched to any gene: 2. CDR3 length: 14 residues. Germline CDR1 SGHTA, CDR2 FQGTGA. CDR3 bases: TGTGCCAGCAGCCGCGGGGGGTACCAAGAGACCCAGTACTTC. Encoded protein: CASSRGGYQETQYF.

This sequence joins TRBV6-5 and TRBJ1-1, with 10 bases that match TRBD1. Germline CDR1 MNHEY, CDR2 SVGAGI. This CDR3 comprises 12 residues. Trimming cost V 10 bases and J 5 bases; bases outside gene matches: 4. CDR3 sequence: CAIGTGATEAFF. CDR3 DNA: TGTGCCATCGGGACAGGGGCGACTGAAGCTTTCTTT.

This chain links TRBV19 with TRBJ1-5; unclear D gene. CDR3 size: 13 residues. The V and J ends lost 1 base and 0 bases respectively, with 1 base between them. Germline loops: CDR1 LNHDA, CDR2 SQIVND (reference sequence). The CDR3 DNA reads TGTGCCAGTAGTATAGCTAGCAATCAGCCCCAGCATTTT. This encodes CASSIASNQPQHF.

The J gene is TRBJ2-7, the V gene TRBV4-1; D may correspond to TRBD1 or TRBD2 (5 bases each). With 1 base removed from V and 6 bases from J, the gap between germline ends came to 16 bases. The germline V gene has CDR1 MGHRA and CDR2 YSYEKL. CDR3 length: 15 amino acids. The CDR3 here is CASSQAGTLRAEQYF. The CDR3 region has the DNA TGCGCCAGCAGCCAAGCCGGGACCCTGAGGGCCGAGCAGTACTTC.

This sequence joins TRBV5-4 and TRBJ2-2; the D call may be TRBD1 or TRBD2 (6 bases each). With 6 bases removed from V and 4 bases from J, the gap between germline ends came to 16 bases. The germline V gene has CDR1 SGHNT and CDR2 YYREEE (reference sequence). The CDR3 runs to 15 residues. Here the CDR3 reads CASTDGGLFTGELFF. The CDR3 region has the DNA TGTGCCAGCACGGATGGGGGGCTCTTCACCGGGGAGCTGTTTTTT.